What follows are 21 T cell receptor beta chains derived from one specimen sequenced in a study of cytomegalovirus exposure and HLA in healthy donors. A multiplex PCR was run with 60 Vbeta primers and 13 Jbeta primers. Repertoires were generated with immunoSEQ multiplex PCR, while TCRdb's copy carries only in-frame clones and drops some. The sample records some 90,000 clones, roughly 71% being singletons. Sequences were obtained from PBMCs. Source of these receptors: a man in his fifties or sixties in good health and CMV-seronegative.

The J gene is TRBJ2-1, the V gene TRBV5-4, with TRBD2 identical over 12 bases. CDR3 size: 18 residues. The V gene's germline CDR1 is SGHNT and CDR2 YYREEE (reference sequence). V dropped 4 bases and J dropped 1; count of bases not matched to a gene: 9. This CDR3 is CASSLTSGGPTSYNEQFF. CDR3 sequence (DNA): TGTGCCAGCAGCCTCACTAGCGGGGGGCCCACATCCTACAATGAGCAGTTCTTC. Complete variable domain (other parts from reference TRBV5-4 and TRBJ2-1): ETGVTQSPTHLIKTRGQQVTLRCSSQSGHNTVSWYQQALGQGPQFIFQYYREEENGRGNFPPRFSGLQFPNYSSELNVNALELDDSALYLCASSLTSGGPTSYNEQFFGPGTRLTVL.

The chain carries TRBV4-1 and TRBJ2-1; 10 nucleotides match TRBD2. V dropped 0 bases and J dropped 7; count of bases not matched to a gene: 6. Germline V gene data show CDR1 as MGHRA and CDR2 as YSYEKL. CDR3 length: 16 amino acids. Here the CDR3 DNA reads TGCGCCAGCAGCCAAGAGAGAGCGGGGGGGCCAAATGAGCAGTTCTTC. Encoded protein: CASSQERAGGPNEQFF.

V gene TRBV9 combines with J gene TRBJ2-5; weak D call: TRBD1 (6 bases). CDR3 length: 14 amino acids. The V gene's germline CDR1 is SGDLS and CDR2 YYNGEE. Trimming left V 1 base short and J 4 bases short, with 11 bases between. As DNA, the CDR3 is TGTGCCAGCAGCGTAACAGGGTCCGGAGAGACCCAGTACTTC. It encodes CASSVTGSGETQYF.

The V call is TRBV5-1, the J call TRBJ2-2; D ambiguous. This CDR3 is built from 14 residues. Germline lookup yields CDR1 SGHRS and CDR2 YFSETQ. Trimming stripped 1 base from V and 3 bases from J, with 7 bases between. The CDR3 DNA is TGCGCCAGCAGCTTGTTATCTCACACCGGGGAGCTGTTTTTT. It translates to CASSLLSHTGELFF.

The CDR3 protein is CASSHRQGNTIYF. CDR3 nucleotide sequence: TGTGCCAGCAGCCATAGACAGGGAAACACCATATATTTT. The rearrangement uses TRBV6-5 and TRBJ1-3, with a possible D match to TRBD1 (5 bases). Trimming pared 6 bases from V and 4 bases from J, leaving 10 bases between. Looked up from germline, CDR1 is MNHEY and CDR2 is SVGAGI. The CDR3 has 13 amino acids.

This chain joins TRBV2 and TRBJ1-4, with TRBD1 matching over 8 bases. CDR1 and CDR2 (germline): SNHLY, FYNNEI. CDR3 size: 17 residues. Germline trimming cut 6 bases from V and 6 bases from J; bases unmatched to any gene: 15. The DNA of the CDR3 is TGTGCCAGCAGATTTAACAGGGGGGAGCATTTTGATGAAAAACTGTTTTTT. Its protein is CASRFNRGEHFDEKLFF.

The chain combines TRBV5-6 with TRBJ1-1; no definite D call. Per germline, CDR1 SGHDT and CDR2 YYEEEE. The length of the CDR3 is 16 residues. The V gene lost 0 bases and the J gene lost 1 base, with 13 bases spanning the gap. The CDR3 sequence: CASSLVGRGANTEAFF. Written as DNA, the CDR3 is TGTGCCAGCAGCTTGGTTGGGAGAGGAGCGAACACTGAAGCTTTCTTT. Looking up the rest from reference TRBV5-6 and TRBJ1-1 gives the full variable domain: DAGVTQSPTHLIKTRGQQVTLRCSPKSGHDTVSWYQQALGQGPQFIFQYYEEEERQRGNFPDRFSGHQFPNYSSELNVNALLLGDSALYLCASSLVGRGANTEAFFGQGTRLTVV.

The gene calls are TRBV5-4 and TRBJ2-1, with D maybe TRBD1 (6 bases). V gave up 3 bases and J gave up 0 bases, with 13 bases separating them. CDR1 and CDR2 from the germline V gene are SGHNT and YYREEE (reference sequence). The length of the CDR3 is 16 residues. CDR3 DNA sequence: TGTGCCAGCAGCTATAAAGGGGGAATCTCCTACAATGAGCAGTTCTTC. This gives the protein CASSYKGGISYNEQFF.

This sequence joins TRBV7-2 and TRBJ1-2; tentative D call: TRBD1 (6 bases). The CDR3 extends over 15 amino acids. Germline V gives CDR1 SGHTA, CDR2 FQGNSA. Trimming stripped 1 base from V and 4 bases from J, with 13 bases between. CDR3 sequence (DNA): TGTGCCAGCAGCTTAGTAGGGGGGGGCCGCTATGGCTACACCTTC. Amino acid sequence: CASSLVGGGRYGYTF.

The chain combines TRBV2 with TRBJ1-1; no clear D. Trimming removed 4 bases from V and 5 bases from J, with 11 bases in between. Germline-derived CDR1 and CDR2 are SNHLY and FYNNEI. The CDR3 is 13 amino acids. The CDR3 DNA reads as TGTGCCAGCAGTGCCGGGCGGGGAACTGAAGCTTTCTTT. Translating it yields CASSAGRGTEAFF.

The rearrangement links TRBV5-6 to TRBJ1-4; D remains ambiguous. This CDR3 spans 16 amino acids. Trimming removed 0 bases at V and 0 bases at J, with 9 bases between. Germline V gene lookup returns CDR1 SGHDT and CDR2 YYEEEE. Here the CDR3 reads CASSLDPVATNEKLFF. In nucleotides, the CDR3 is TGTGCCAGCAGCTTGGATCCGGTCGCAACTAATGAAAAACTGTTTTTT.

The V call is TRBV5-6, the J call TRBJ2-2; TRBD2 matches at 7 bases. Looked up from germline, CDR1 is SGHDT and CDR2 is YYEEEE. This CDR3 region has 16 residues. Losses at the gene ends were 3 bases for V and 2 bases for J; bases not matched to a gene: 7. CDR3 sequence reads: CASSYLAGHNTGELFF. CDR3 in DNA: TGTGCCAGCAGCTACTTAGCGGGTCACAACACCGGGGAGCTGTTTTTT.

This clone was detected a few times. The V gene is TRBV7-2, the J gene TRBJ1-2; 8 bases line up with TRBD1. The length of the CDR3 is 17 residues. The trim removed 5 bases at V and 4 bases at J, leaving 15 bases unmatched. Germline V gene sequence: CDR1 SGHTA, CDR2 FQGNSA. The chain's CDR3 is CASSPRPGGVSSYGYTF. CDR3 nucleotide sequence: TGTGCCAGCAGCCCTAGGCCAGGGGGCGTAAGCTCCTATGGCTACACCTTC.

The rearrangement uses TRBV2 and TRBJ2-3; the D gene is possibly TRBD2 (5 bases). The CDR3 runs 16 residues. With 2 bases removed from V and 7 bases from J, the gap between germline ends came to 19 bases. Germline assignment: CDR1 SNHLY and CDR2 FYNNEI. This CDR3 reads CASSERPPGVVHTQYF. Here the CDR3 DNA reads TGTGCCAGCAGTGAACGGCCCCCCGGGGTGGTCCATACGCAGTATTTT.

The chain joins TRBV5-1 to TRBJ2-1, with TRBD2 identical over 10 bases. The V gene end was trimmed by 4 bases and the J gene end by 3 bases; junction bases not matched to a gene: 4. CDR3 length: 15 amino acids. Per the germline V gene, CDR1 is SGHRS and CDR2 is YFSETQ. CDR3 sequence reads: CASSQLAGDYNEQFF. The DNA for the CDR3 is TGCGCCAGCAGCCAGCTAGCGGGAGACTACAATGAGCAGTTCTTC.

The chain uses TRBV29-1 and TRBJ2-3, with 12 nucleotides matching TRBD1. The germline V gene encodes CDR1 SQVTM and CDR2 ANQGSEA. J was trimmed by 6 bases and V by 5 bases; bases with no gene match: 9. There are 15 residues in the CDR3. CDR3 amino acids: CSVTGTGGKSDTQYF. CDR3 DNA sequence: TGCAGCGTTACCGGGACAGGGGGCAAGTCGGATACGCAGTATTTT.

The table lists this clone with a count of one. V gene TRBV30 combines with J gene TRBJ1-5; TRBD1 might be the D (6 bases). Germline CDR1 reads GTSNPN; CDR2 reads SVGIG (reference sequence). Trimming shortened V by 0 bases and J by 7 bases, and 10 bases separated the two germline ends. This CDR3 has 13 residues. The CDR3 sequence: CAWSVLTGQPQHF. For the CDR3, the DNA is TGTGCCTGGAGTGTTCTGACAGGCCAGCCCCAGCATTTT.

This rearrangement joins TRBV2 to TRBJ1-6; D possibly corresponds to TRBD1 (6 bases). Germline V lookup: CDR1 SNHLY, CDR2 FYNNEI. CDR3 length equals 16 residues. Trimming removed 7 bases from V and 9 bases from J, with 22 bases in between. The CDR3 sequence: CASKSRNRAMGSPLHF. CDR3 nucleotides: TGTGCCAGCAAATCGAGGAACAGGGCGATGGGTTCACCCCTCCACTTT.

This chain links TRBV5-1 with TRBJ1-2; no clear D gene. The CDR3 totals 16 residues. V was trimmed by 0 bases and J by 0 bases, leaving 12 bases between them. From germline, CDR1 is SGHRS and CDR2 YFSETQ. The chain's CDR3 is CASSLGPAGTNYGYTF. The CDR3 nucleotides read TGCGCCAGCAGCTTGGGCCCGGCGGGGACTAACTATGGCTACACCTTC.

J is TRBJ2-2 and V is TRBV29-1; 9 bases are a match to TRBD2. Unmatched junction bases numbered 4, after V lost 7 bases and J lost 1 base. The CDR3 has 14 residues. Germline-derived CDR1 and CDR2 are SQVTM and ANQGSEA. This chain's CDR3 is CSALTSGNTGELFF. CDR3 DNA: TGCAGCGCCTTGACTAGCGGGAACACCGGGGAGCTGTTTTTT.

The chain combines TRBV9 with TRBJ1-6; perhaps TRBD1 as D (6 bases). Trimming took 3 bases from V and 9 from J, leaving 10 bases between them. The CDR3 consists of 13 residues. Germline V lookup: CDR1 SGDLS, CDR2 YYNGEE. CDR3 bases: TGTGCCAGCAGCGGAGGGGGTACTTCACCCCTCCACTTT. This gives the protein CASSGGGTSPLHF. Filled out from reference TRBV9 and TRBJ1-6, the complete variable domain reads DSGVTQTPKHLITATGQRVTLRCSPRSGDLSVYWYQQSLDQGLQFLIQYYNGEERAKGNILERFSAQQFPDLHSELNLSSLELGDSALYFCASSGGGTSPLHFGNGTRLTVT.